This TCR beta chain was documented in a study of blood T cell repertoires in COVID-19. Study background: Italy, Spain and the United States were the sources of the convalescent and acute COVID-19 samples. The analysed material was cDNA or gDNA that came from T cells, B-cell-depleted T cells, or PBMCs.

This clone was found once. As originally analysed: Estimated nucleated cell counts came from reference gene primer amplification. The repertoire was sequenced with immunoSEQ multiplex PCR; TCRdb's copy has only in-frame clones and lacks some. From that table come the V and J calls and clone size; the DNA was used to work out D and trimming. The sample records fewer than 300,000 clones, 84% being singletons. Germline CDR1 and CDR2: LNHNV and YYDKDF (reference sequence). V lost 0 bases and J 0 bases, leaving 11 bases between the germline ends. This CDR3 has 16 residues. The specimen was peripheral blood. This sequence was found in a human donor in a cohort sampled during active COVID-19. This chain connects TRBV15 to TRBJ1-1; D remains ambiguous. CDR3 nucleotide sequence: TGTGCCACCAGCAGAGAAGTAGGAGGAATGAACACTGAAGCTTTCTTT. Amino acid sequence: CATSREVGGMNTEAFF.